These 27 T cell receptor beta chains share one sample of origin, sequenced in a study of radiotherapy plus CTLA-4 blockade in lung cancer. Repertoires were generated with immunoSEQ multiplex PCR, while TCRdb's copy carries only in-frame clones and drops some. The sample contains under 65,000 clones, 65% to 85% of which appear only once. The sample consisted of peripheral blood, taken from a patient treated with radiotherapy plus ipilimumab. The receptors here all came from a human donor with non-small cell lung cancer whose response to radiotherapy plus ipilimumab could not be evaluated.

The V and J genes are TRBV7-2 and TRBJ2-1; unclear D gene. Between the trimmed V and J ends, which lost 3 bases and 5 bases, there was a span of 8 bases. This CDR3 comprises 13 residues. Per the germline V gene, CDR1 is SGHTA and CDR2 is FQGNSA. CDR3 loop: CASSLGRDNEQFF. As DNA, the CDR3 is TGTGCCAGCAGCTTGGGCAGAGACAATGAGCAGTTCTTC.

The chain couples TRBV7-4 to TRBJ1-4; D is perhaps TRBD1 (6 bases). In germline, CDR1 is SGHVT, CDR2 SQSDAQ. This CDR3 comprises 15 residues. V was trimmed by 1 base and J by 4 bases, leaving 10 bases between them. This chain's CDR3 is CASSLVAGVNEKLFF. CDR3 nucleotides: TGTGCCAGCAGCTTAGTCGCAGGGGTTAATGAAAAACTGTTTTTT.

V gene TRBV5-1 combines with J gene TRBJ2-2, with 9 bases that match TRBD2. Germline CDR1 and CDR2: SGHRS and YFSETQ. J lost 0 bases, V lost 4 bases, and 4 bases had no gene match. CDR3 size: 16 residues. Here the CDR3 DNA reads TGCGCCAGCAGCCAGACTAGCGGCACGAACACCGGGGAGCTGTTTTTT. Translated, it gives CASSQTSGTNTGELFF.

The chain couples TRBV7-2 to TRBJ1-2; D gene ambiguous. The V gene lost 1 base and the J gene lost 4 bases, with 10 bases spanning the gap. Germline CDR1 SGHTA, CDR2 FQGNSA. This CDR3 region has 14 residues. The CDR3, as DNA: TGTGCCAGCAGCTTAGACCGGGTTTCCTATGGCTACACCTTC. It codes for CASSLDRVSYGYTF.

V gene TRBV15 combines with J gene TRBJ1-6; D unresolved. The CDR3 runs to 18 residues. V was shortened by 0 bases and J by 0 bases, with 12 bases between the two germline ends. The germline CDR1 and CDR2 sequences are LNHNV and YYDKDF (reference sequence). CDR3 sequence: CATSRDSRRISYNSPLHF. CDR3 bases: TGTGCCACCAGCAGAGATTCTCGGCGGATCTCCTATAATTCACCCCTCCACTTT. The full variable domain, rest sourced from reference TRBV15 and TRBJ1-6, is DAMVIQNPRYQVTQFGKPVTLSCSQTLNHNVMYWYQQKSSQAPKLLFHYYDKDFNNEADTPDNFQSRRPNTSFCFLDIRSPGLGDTAMYLCATSRDSRRISYNSPLHFGNGTRLTVT.

V is TRBV4-3 and J is TRBJ2-2; the match to TRBD1 covers 8 bases. The CDR3 contains 15 residues. The V and J ends lost 6 bases and 7 bases, in that order; junction bases with no gene match: 10. Germline loops: CDR1 LGHNA, CDR2 YSLEER. CDR3 residues: CASSLQGAQGGELFF. CDR3 DNA: TGCGCCAGCAGTCTCCAGGGGGCGCAGGGCGGGGAGCTGTTTTTT.

This rearrangement joins TRBV6-6 to TRBJ1-2; 7 bases match TRBD1. The CDR3 is 14 residues long. V shed 5 bases, J shed 1 base, and the junction held 4 bases outside the gene matches. Germline V CDR1 and CDR2: MNHNY, SVGAGI (reference sequence). CDR3 residues: CASSGDRVNYGYTF. The DNA for the CDR3 is TGTGCCAGCAGTGGGGACAGAGTTAACTATGGCTACACCTTC.

This chain joins TRBV5-6 and TRBJ1-1; possible D gene TRBD1, 5 bases. CDR1 SGHDT and CDR2 YYEEEE come from the germline V gene. V was pared by 4 bases and J by 1 base, with 14 bases between. The CDR3 loop spans 15 amino acids. CDR3 DNA sequence: TGTGCCAGCAGCATGAGACAGCCCCAGAACACTGAAGCTTTCTTT. This sequence encodes CASSMRQPQNTEAFF.

This rearrangement joins TRBV5-1 to TRBJ2-7, with 8 bases aligning to TRBD2. Trimming took 0 bases from V and 6 from J; bases not matched to a gene: 11. The germline CDR1 and CDR2 sequences are SGHRS and YFSETQ. The CDR3 is 16 residues long. In nucleotides, the CDR3 is TGCGCCAGCAGCTTGGGGAGCGGGAGCACCCTCCCCGAGCAGTACTTC. Residues: CASSLGSGSTLPEQYF.

The rearrangement joins TRBV5-1 to TRBJ2-2; 7 positions agree with TRBD1. The CDR3 consists of 15 residues. With 0 bases clipped from V and 5 bases from J, the junction kept 4 bases outside the gene matches. Germline V lookup: CDR1 SGHRS, CDR2 YFSETQ. The CDR3, as DNA: TGCGCCAGCAGCTTGGACAGGGGCCTTACCGGGGAGCTGTTTTTT. It yields the protein CASSLDRGLTGELFF.

The chain couples TRBV2 to TRBJ1-4, with a tentative D call TRBD1 (6 bases). The germline CDR1 and CDR2 sequences are SNHLY and FYNNEI. The CDR3 contains 13 residues. V was shortened by 6 bases and J by 8 bases, with 13 bases between the two germline ends. CDR3 in amino acids: CASRYGTPEKLFF. The CDR3, as DNA: TGTGCCAGCAGATACGGGACACCGGAAAAACTGTTTTTT.

The chain couples TRBV2 to TRBJ2-2; D is unclear. There are 14 residues in the CDR3. Germline lookup yields CDR1 SNHLY and CDR2 FYNNEI. V was shortened by 4 bases and J by 5 bases, with 11 bases between the two germline ends. CDR3 nucleotide sequence: TGTGCCAGCAGTGTTCTGAGAGAGACCGGGGAGCTGTTTTTT. Translated: CASSVLRETGELFF.

This rearrangement joins TRBV5-6 to TRBJ1-1, with D unresolved. The germline V and J ends were trimmed by 4 bases and 2 bases, with 6 bases remaining between them. The CDR3 is 12 residues long. CDR1 is SGHDT, CDR2 YYEEEE, per germline. This CDR3 is CASSRSNTEAFF. DNA of the CDR3: TGTGCCAGCAGCCGCAGTAACACTGAAGCTTTCTTT.

CDR3 region: CASSLDRRTSGLIYNEQFF. The CDR3 DNA reads TGTGCCAGCAGCTTAGATCGCCGGACTAGCGGGTTAATCTACAATGAGCAGTTCTTC. The genes are TRBV11-2 and TRBJ2-1, with 11 bases aligning to TRBD2. This CDR3 has 19 residues. The trim removed 0 bases at V and 3 bases at J, leaving 10 bases unmatched. Germline-derived CDR1 and CDR2 are SGHAT and FQNNGV.

The table lists this clone with a few counts. The rearrangement uses TRBV2 and TRBJ2-6, with D possibly matching TRBD1 (5 bases). This CDR3 contains 21 residues. In germline, CDR1 is SNHLY, CDR2 FYNNEI. Between the trimmed V and J ends, which lost 6 bases and 0 bases, there was a span of 27 bases. The CDR3 DNA reads TGTGCCAGCAGATGGAACACAGGACGGGCAGCGAAAAGCTCTGGGGCCAACGTCCTGACTTTC. Translated: CASRWNTGRAAKSSGANVLTF.

The V call is TRBV28, the J call TRBJ1-1; D is ambiguous. The V end lost 2 bases, the J end lost 4 bases, and 11 bases lay between the germline ends. CDR3 length: 14 residues. CDR1 and CDR2 (germline): MDHEN, SYDVKM. This CDR3 reads CASSLPTPGTEAFF. As DNA, the CDR3 is TGTGCCAGCAGTTTACCCACCCCCGGCACTGAAGCTTTCTTT.

Turning to this clone: Here the CDR3 omits its conserved ending phenylalanine or tryptophan, so a read error is the likely source. It is unclear where the CDR3 begins or ends on the DNA, so no DNA is shown, and the CDR3 is as TCRdb lists it. V and J are TRBV20-1 and TRBJ1-3. Counting both end residues, the CDR3 totals 9 amino acids. Germline CDR1 is DFQATT and CDR2 is SNEGSKA (reference sequence). The CDR3 loop is CSACLAWRG.

The chain employs TRBV28 and TRBJ2-7; 7 positions match TRBD1. Trimming at V came to 6 bases and at J to 2 bases, leaving 7 bases not matched to a gene. CDR3 length: 14 residues. From germline, CDR1 is MDHEN and CDR2 SYDVKM. The CDR3 sequence: CASRPTGNPYEQYF. The CDR3 DNA follows: TGTGCCAGCAGACCGACAGGGAACCCCTACGAGCAGTACTTC.

The CDR3 here is CASRTSTGSSSYEQYF. The CDR3 nucleotides read TGTGCCAGCCGGACCTCTACAGGGTCGAGCTCCTACGAGCAGTACTTC. The rearrangement links TRBV27 to TRBJ2-7; D is possibly TRBD1 (6 bases). From germline, CDR1 is MNHEY and CDR2 SMNVEV (reference sequence). The CDR3 totals 16 residues. Deletions cut 8 bases from V and 0 bases from J, with 20 bases between.

This sequence joins TRBV30 and TRBJ2-7; 8 nucleotides line up with TRBD2. CDR1 is GTSNPN, CDR2 SVGIG, per germline (reference sequence). V trimming: 2 bases; J trimming: 9 bases; junction bases outside the gene matches: 12. The CDR3 contains 14 residues. The CDR3 DNA follows: TGTGCCTGGAGTAGCGGGGGCCACCCCGGGCGGCAGTACTTC. Its protein is CAWSSGGHPGRQYF.

The chain is built from TRBV6-5 and TRBJ2-7; D gene uncertain. Germline assignment: CDR1 MNHEY and CDR2 SVGAGI. This CDR3 contains 12 residues. Trimming took off 0 bases at V and 6 bases at J, with 6 bases between the two ends. In nucleotides, the CDR3 is TGTGCCAGCAGTTACTCATCGGGCGAGCAGTACTTC. The encoded protein is CASSYSSGEQYF.

This clone appeared a few times. V gene TRBV19 combines with J gene TRBJ1-1, with 10 positions matching TRBD1. CDR1 and CDR2 from the germline V gene are LNHDA and SQIVND (reference sequence). Unmatched junction bases numbered 9, after V lost 7 bases and J lost 1 base. CDR3 length: 16 residues. The CDR3, as DNA: TGTGCCAGTACCCTGGGGACAGGGGTTTGGAACACTGAAGCTTTCTTT. Encoded protein: CASTLGTGVWNTEAFF.

This chain connects TRBV7-8 to TRBJ2-7; 7 bases align to TRBD1. CDR1 and CDR2 from the germline V gene are SGHVS and FQNEAQ. Germline trimming cut 0 bases from V and 6 bases from J; bases unmatched to any gene: 5. The CDR3 is made up of 14 amino acids. The CDR3 protein is CASSLARGLGEQYF. The CDR3 DNA reads TGTGCCAGCAGCTTAGCCAGGGGGTTAGGCGAGCAGTACTTC.

The rearrangement links TRBV18 to TRBJ2-7, with 8 bases identical to TRBD2. Germline CDR1 and CDR2: KGHSH and LQKENI. V trimming: 8 bases; J trimming: 3 bases; junction bases outside the gene matches: 15. The CDR3 extends over 16 amino acids. The CDR3 protein is CASQNVGGGEGYEQYF. The CDR3 region has the DNA TGTGCCAGCCAGAATGTCGGGGGGGGCGAGGGCTACGAGCAGTACTTC. Full variable domain (missing parts from reference TRBV18 and TRBJ2-7): NAGVMQNPRHLVRRRGQEARLRCSPMKGHSHVYWYRQLPEEGLKFMVYLQKENIIDESGMPKERFSAEFPKEGPSILRIQQVVRGDSAAYFCASQNVGGGEGYEQYFGPGTRLTVT.

This chain uses TRBV6-5 with TRBJ1-6; D remains unclear. Germline V gene data show CDR1 as MNHEY and CDR2 as SVGAGI. V lost 0 bases, J lost 3 bases, and 9 bases lay in between. This CDR3 is 16 amino acids long. For the CDR3, the DNA is TGTGCCAGCAGTTACTCTCGGAGGGTCTATAATTCACCCCTCCACTTT. Residues: CASSYSRRVYNSPLHF.

V usage is TRBV19 and J usage is TRBJ2-1, with TRBD2 matching over 7 bases. Germline CDR1 LNHDA, CDR2 SQIVND (reference sequence). The junction had 10 bases not matched to a gene; V was cut back by 10 bases and J by 4 bases. This CDR3 has 14 residues. The CDR3 DNA follows: TGTGCCACCCTCGCTTCGCGGGGGTACAATGAGCAGTTCTTC. Translating it yields CATLASRGYNEQFF.

The chain has TRBV5-6 and TRBJ2-1; perhaps TRBD1 as D (5 bases). The CDR3 contains 16 residues. V was pared by 0 bases and J by 1 base, with 11 bases between. The germline V gene encodes CDR1 SGHDT and CDR2 YYEEEE. The CDR3 DNA reads as TGTGCCAGCAGCTTGGCCTCAGGGAATTCCTACAATGAGCAGTTCTTC. Encoded protein: CASSLASGNSYNEQFF.